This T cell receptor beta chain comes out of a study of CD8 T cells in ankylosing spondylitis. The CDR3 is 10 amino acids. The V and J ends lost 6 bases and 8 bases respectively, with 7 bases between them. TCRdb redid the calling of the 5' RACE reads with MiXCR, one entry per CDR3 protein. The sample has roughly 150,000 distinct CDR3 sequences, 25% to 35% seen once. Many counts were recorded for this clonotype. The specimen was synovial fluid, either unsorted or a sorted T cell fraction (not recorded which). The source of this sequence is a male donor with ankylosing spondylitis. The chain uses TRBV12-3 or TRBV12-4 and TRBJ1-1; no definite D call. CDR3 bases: TGTGCCAGCAGGCCCAACGAAGCTTTCTTT. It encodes CASRPNEAFF.